Each of the 27 T cell receptor beta chains below was sequenced from the same sample in a study of CD4 T cells in relation to SARS-CoV-2 and coronaviruses. Clones were sequenced by immunoSEQ multiplex PCR, and TCRdb holds only the in-frame ones, with some missing. The repertoire holds under 65,000 clones, with 70% to 90% as singletons. The unexposed donors gave CD4+ T cells in 2011-2018, prior to COVID-19. The specimen sequenced was memory CD4+ T cells from PBMCs. All receptors derive from a human donor in good health.

CDR3 protein: CASSQSGSGVDEQFF. DNA for the CDR3: TGTGCCAGCAGTCAAAGCGGGAGTGGAGTGGATGAGCAGTTCTTC. This chain joins TRBV7-9 and TRBJ2-1, with 8 bases matching TRBD2. Germline assignment: CDR1 SEHNR and CDR2 FQNEAQ (reference sequence). The CDR3 runs 15 residues. V trimming: 6 bases; J trimming: 8 bases; junction bases outside the gene matches: 12.

This clone was recorded only once. The chain has TRBV19 and TRBJ2-2; 12 nucleotides match TRBD2. Trimming cost V 5 bases and J 6 bases; bases outside gene matches: 19. The CDR3 consists of 20 residues. Germline V gene sequence: CDR1 LNHDA, CDR2 SQIVND (reference sequence). The CDR3 DNA is TGTGCCAGTAGTCCCGGCGGGCTAGCGGGAGGGCGGGGGTCCGCCGGGGAGCTGTTTTTT. This translates into CASSPGGLAGGRGSAGELFF.

The chain employs TRBV5-1 and TRBJ1-1; tentatively, D is TRBD1 (6 bases). Between the trimmed V and J ends, which lost 5 bases and 4 bases, there was a span of 9 bases. This CDR3 has 12 residues. CDR1 is SGHRS and CDR2 is YFSETQ in the germline V gene. The CDR3 loop is CASRQGGTEAFF. CDR3 in DNA: TGCGCCAGCAGGCAAGGGGGCACTGAAGCTTTCTTT.

The chain has TRBV7-9 and TRBJ1-1, with TRBD1 as a possible D gene (5 bases). The CDR3 has 13 residues. The germline V gene has CDR1 SEHNR and CDR2 FQNEAQ (reference sequence). V gave up 4 bases and J gave up 11 bases, with 17 bases separating them. For the CDR3, the DNA is TGTGCCAGCAGCTCCCCCGACTGGGGCCGGGCTTTCTTT. Amino acids: CASSSPDWGRAFF.

V is TRBV28 and J is TRBJ1-5; D uncertain. CDR3 size: 13 residues. CDR1 and CDR2 from the germline V gene are MDHEN and SYDVKM. V was pared by 3 bases and J by 4 bases, with 7 bases between. The CDR3 protein is CASSLTRNQPQHF. DNA of the CDR3: TGTGCCAGCAGTTTGACCCGGAATCAGCCCCAGCATTTT.

The chain joins TRBV28 to TRBJ2-7; TRBD2 aligns across 8 bases. Germline CDR1 and CDR2: MDHEN and SYDVKM. This CDR3 is built from 24 residues. With V trimmed by 5 bases and J by 2 bases, 35 bases remained unmatched. CDR3 nucleotides: TGTGCCAGCAGTCAACACCTTTTATGGGGAGGGGTGAGTAGAGGGACTAGAGAAGCCTACGAGCAGTACTTC. Translating it yields CASSQHLLWGGVSRGTREAYEQYF.

The count of this clone is one. The chain carries TRBV5-1 and TRBJ2-1; TRBD2 aligns across 10 bases. This CDR3 is built from 16 residues. Per germline, CDR1 SGHRS and CDR2 YFSETQ. V gave up 0 bases and J gave up 7 bases; unmatched junction bases: 7. The CDR3 protein is CASSLDGAGGGNEQFF. The CDR3 DNA reads TGCGCCAGCAGCTTGGATGGAGCGGGAGGGGGGAATGAGCAGTTCTTC.

The chain uses TRBV6-5 and TRBJ2-1; 11 bases are a match to TRBD2. Germline V gene sequence: CDR1 MNHEY, CDR2 SVGAGI. The CDR3 is 15 amino acids. V lost 7 bases to trimming and J lost 7 bases; unmatched junction nucleotides: 9. This CDR3 is CASKITSGRRNEQFF. The CDR3 DNA reads as TGTGCCAGCAAGATCACTAGCGGGAGAAGAAATGAGCAGTTCTTC.

The rearrangement links TRBV4-1 to TRBJ1-2; the D is unclear. Germline assignment: CDR1 MGHRA and CDR2 YSYEKL. CDR3 length: 15 amino acids. V was trimmed by 2 bases and J by 4 bases, leaving 14 bases between them. The CDR3 DNA sequence: TGCGCCAGCAGCCAATTGTGGGGAGCTAGCTATGGCTACACCTTC. Translated, it gives CASSQLWGASYGYTF.

The chain has TRBV30 and TRBJ2-1; the match to TRBD2 covers 9 bases. Looked up from germline, CDR1 is GTSNPN and CDR2 is SVGIG (reference sequence). With 1 base clipped from V and 0 bases from J, the junction kept 10 bases outside the gene matches. The CDR3 covers 18 residues. This chain's CDR3 is CAWSARGLAGRSYNEQFF. The CDR3 region has the DNA TGTGCCTGGAGTGCTCGAGGCCTAGCGGGACGCTCCTACAATGAGCAGTTCTTC.

The chain recombines TRBV12-3 or TRBV12-4 with TRBJ1-1, with D maybe TRBD1 (6 bases). Trimming removed 7 bases at V and 8 bases at J, with 17 bases between. The CDR3 length is 13 residues. The CDR3 DNA reads TGTGCCAGCACCCAGGGGAGGGGGGGAGAAGCTTTCTTT. Translating it yields CASTQGRGGEAFF.

The J gene is TRBJ2-3, the V gene TRBV5-8; D not resolved. The CDR3 loop spans 13 amino acids. Germline CDR1 reads SGHTS; CDR2 reads YDEGEE. V was shortened by 0 bases and J by 6 bases, with 8 bases between the two germline ends. The CDR3 sequence is CASSLAGSDTQYF. The CDR3 DNA reads TGTGCCAGCAGCTTGGCTGGGTCGGATACGCAGTATTTT.

The rearrangement joins TRBV19 to TRBJ2-5; TRBD2 matches at 7 bases. Per the germline V gene, CDR1 is LNHDA and CDR2 is SQIVND (reference sequence). The ends lost 9 bases at V and 3 bases at J; junction bases unmatched: 7. The CDR3 runs to 13 residues. The CDR3 bases are TGTGCCAGCGGGGGGAGGGAAAAAGAGACCCAGTACTTC. Its translation is CASGGREKETQYF.

The genes are TRBV9 and TRBJ2-3; TRBD2 might be the D (6 bases). Germline loops: CDR1 SGDLS, CDR2 YYNGEE. V dropped 3 bases and J dropped 3 bases, with 14 bases sitting between them. The CDR3 is 15 amino acids. The CDR3 protein is CASSAAAGRTDTQYF. CDR3 nucleotides: TGTGCCAGCAGCGCGGCCGCAGGGAGGACAGATACGCAGTATTTT. Based on the CDR3 plus reference TRBV9 and TRBJ2-3, the full variable domain is DSGVTQTPKHLITATGQRVTLRCSPRSGDLSVYWYQQSLDQGLQFLIQYYNGEERAKGNILERFSAQQFPDLHSELNLSSLELGDSALYFCASSAAAGRTDTQYFGPGTRLTVL.

V gene TRBV7-8 combines with J gene TRBJ2-5, with 11 bases that match TRBD1. The CDR3 covers 15 residues. The junction had 2 bases not matched to a gene; V was cut back by 3 bases and J by 2 bases. CDR1 SGHVS and CDR2 FQNEAQ come from the germline V gene. CDR3 nucleotide sequence: TGTGCCAGCAGCTTCCGGGACAGGGGGCAAGAGACCCAGTACTTC. It is translated as CASSFRDRGQETQYF.

This clone was counted once. The chain is built from TRBV7-3 and TRBJ2-2; possible D gene TRBD2, 6 bases. Between the trimmed V and J ends, which lost 6 bases and 0 bases, there was a span of 11 bases. The V gene's germline CDR1 is SGHTA and CDR2 FQGTGA. CDR3 length: 15 residues. CDR3 loop: CASSQAGTNTGELFF. In DNA form, the CDR3 reads TGTGCCAGCAGTCAGGCGGGGACGAACACCGGGGAGCTGTTTTTT.

The V and J genes are TRBV7-9 and TRBJ1-2; maybe TRBD1 (6 bases). Trimming took 5 bases from V and 6 from J, leaving 22 bases between them. This CDR3 region has 16 residues. Germline-derived CDR1 and CDR2 are SEHNR and FQNEAQ (reference sequence). CDR3 sequence (DNA): TGTGCCAGCAGCAACTTCGGAAACAGGGCTGAGAATGGCTACACCTTC. Translating it yields CASSNFGNRAENGYTF.

V is TRBV30 and J is TRBJ1-5; D call uncertain. Germline lookup yields CDR1 GTSNPN and CDR2 SVGIG (reference sequence). V lost 1 base to trimming and J lost 0 bases, with 4 bases between them. This CDR3 is built from 13 residues. The CDR3 protein is CAWSGGSNQPQHF. As DNA, the CDR3 is TGTGCCTGGAGTGGCGGTAGCAATCAGCCCCAGCATTTT.

The gene calls are TRBV30 and TRBJ1-2, with D unclear. The CDR3 extends over 11 amino acids. The germline V gene has CDR1 GTSNPN and CDR2 SVGIG (reference sequence). V was pared by 1 base and J by 8 bases, with 8 bases between. CDR3 sequence (DNA): TGTGCCTGGAGTGGGACGAGGGGCTACACCTTC. Its translation: CAWSGTRGYTF.

The chain is built from TRBV5-1 and TRBJ2-2; TRBD1 matches at 9 bases. The CDR3 sequence is 16 residues long. Per germline, CDR1 SGHRS and CDR2 YFSETQ. V gave up 3 bases and J gave up 1 base; unmatched junction bases: 4. The DNA of the CDR3 is TGCGCCAGCAGCTCACAGGGGGCCCGGAACACCGGGGAGCTGTTTTTT. Translated, it gives CASSSQGARNTGELFF.

The chain uses TRBV10-3 and TRBJ2-2; no reliable D call. The V end lost 4 bases, the J end lost 2 bases, and 11 bases lay between the germline ends. Looked up from germline, CDR1 is ENHRY and CDR2 is SYGVKD. The CDR3 has 15 amino acids. The CDR3 reads CAISGIQINTGELFF. CDR3 nucleotides: TGTGCCATCAGTGGGATACAGATAAACACCGGGGAGCTGTTTTTT.

The chain has TRBV18 and TRBJ2-1, with D tentatively TRBD2 (7 bases). Trimming shortened V by 3 bases and J by 3 bases, and 21 bases separated the two germline ends. CDR3 length: 18 amino acids. Germline loops: CDR1 KGHSH, CDR2 LQKENI. CDR3 residues: CASSPLRGGGSLYNEQFF. The DNA of the CDR3 is TGTGCCAGCTCACCCCTCCGTGGGGGCGGGAGTCTCTACAATGAGCAGTTCTTC. Using reference TRBV18 and TRBJ2-1 for the parts outside the CDR3, the full variable domain is NAGVMQNPRHLVRRRGQEARLRCSPMKGHSHVYWYRQLPEEGLKFMVYLQKENIIDESGMPKERFSAEFPKEGPSILRIQQVVRGDSAAYFCASSPLRGGGSLYNEQFFGPGTRLTVL.

CDR3 residues: CASSYVGTSSEAFF. CDR3 coding DNA: TGTGCCAGCAGTTACGTCGGGACTTCAAGCGAAGCTTTCTTT. V usage is TRBV6-5 and J usage is TRBJ1-1, with a possible D match to TRBD1 (5 bases). Germline CDR1 and CDR2: MNHEY and SVGAGI. The CDR3 has 14 residues. Trimming shortened V by 2 bases and J by 8 bases, and 15 bases separated the two germline ends.

This chain uses TRBV5-1 with TRBJ1-1; D gene unclear. Deletions cut 0 bases from V and 1 base from J, with 13 bases between. The CDR3 is 16 residues long. Germline V gene lookup returns CDR1 SGHRS and CDR2 YFSETQ. CDR3 residues: CASSLGPAKSNTEAFF. The CDR3 DNA sequence: TGCGCCAGCAGCTTGGGGCCAGCGAAATCGAACACTGAAGCTTTCTTT.

The chain has TRBV18 and TRBJ2-7; D is perhaps TRBD1 or TRBD2 (5 bases each). This CDR3 is built from 15 residues. Looked up from germline, CDR1 is KGHSH and CDR2 is LQKENI. Trimming took off 3 bases at V and 1 base at J, with 13 bases between the two ends. CDR3 sequence: CASSPGTARSYEQYF. The CDR3 coding sequence is TGTGCCAGCTCACCTGGGACGGCCAGGTCCTACGAGCAGTACTTC.

The rearrangement joins TRBV3-1 (or the pseudogene TRBV3-2) to TRBJ1-2; D perhaps matches TRBD1 (5 bases). The CDR3 runs to 13 residues. With 7 bases removed from V and 5 bases from J, the gap between germline ends came to 14 bases. Germline CDR1 LGHDT, CDR2 YNNKEL (reference sequence). DNA for the CDR3: TGTGCCAGCACCCCGGGGACTACTTATGGCTACACCTTC. It codes for CASTPGTTYGYTF.

The chain carries TRBV5-1 and TRBJ1-1, with D possibly matching TRBD1 (5 bases). Trimming shortened V by 7 bases and J by 1 base, and 14 bases separated the two germline ends. This CDR3 region has 14 residues. CDR1 and CDR2 from the germline V gene are SGHRS and YFSETQ. CDR3 residues: CASCPEGKNTEAFF. CDR3 nucleotide sequence: TGCGCCAGCTGCCCTGAGGGGAAGAACACTGAAGCTTTCTTT.